This TCR beta chain stems from a study of shared clonotypes between healthy human individuals. Overall study findings and caveats: Among non-shared clonotypes, generation probabilities were lower than among those shared by all four donors.

About this clone itself: Antigen specificity is unknown.

Terminally differentiated effector memory CD45RA+ cells were excluded by CCR7 positive selection of CD45RO-negative cells. The CDR3 is 15 amino acids. The germline CDR1 and CDR2 sequences are SEHNR and FQNEAQ (reference sequence). The trim removed 5 bases at V and 8 bases at J, leaving 9 bases unmatched. Profiled with immunoSEQ multiplex PCR; TCRdb holds only in-frame clones, not every one. The sample has approximately 840,000 clones, about 96% seen once. What was sequenced was naive CD8+ T cells sorted from blood. The rearrangement joins TRBV7-9 to TRBJ2-1, with 10 bases that match TRBD1. This sequence originates from a man aged 30 to 45 in good health. The CDR3 region has the DNA TGTGCCAGCAGCCCGACAGGGGGCGCCTGGGATGAGCAGTTCTTC. Translated: CASSPTGGAWDEQFF.